Listed below are T cell receptor beta chains from one sample, sequenced in a study of chemoradiotherapy in HPV16-positive cancers. Profiled with immunoSEQ multiplex PCR; TCRdb holds only in-frame clones, not every one. Here the sample spans fewer than 7,500 clones, around nine tenths being singletons. This sample was obtained from a patient who underwent chemoradiotherapy. The receptors were sampled from a human donor with HPV-associated anogenital cancer. CDR3s include the opening cysteine and the closing phenylalanine or tryptophan. A D gene is named only where the DNA matches it firmly. Only some rows state a clone size, as once, few, many or a class for expanded clones.

few,TRBJ1-6,TRBV30,NA,14,TGTGCCTGGCATGGGCAGTCGAATAATTCACCCCTCCACTTT,CAWHGQSNNSPLHF
NA,TRBJ1-1,TRBV2,NA,15,TGTGCCAGCAGTAGAATGGGGGGTAACAGGGCTGAAGCTTTCTTT,CASSRMGGNRAEAFF
NA,TRBJ1-2,TRBV7-3,TRBD1,12,TGTGCCACCAACAGGGGAATATATGGCTACACCTTC,CATNRGIYGYTF
NA,TRBJ1-5,TRBV6-5,TRBD1,14,TGTGCCAGCAGTCGACAGGGTGGGTCGCAGCCCCAGCATTTT,CASSRQGGSQPQHF
NA,TRBJ2-3,TRBV10-2,NA,14,TGCGCCAGCAGTGATAGGGGGGGCGCAGATACGCAGTATTTT,CASSDRGGADTQYF
NA,TRBJ2-2,TRBV9,NA,12,TGTGCCAGCAGCCCGAACACCGGGGAGCTGTTTTTT,CASSPNTGELFF
NA,TRBJ1-2,TRBV9,TRBD1,16,TGTGCCAGCAGCCTCGCCCCCGGGACAGCAACCTATGGCTACACCTTC,CASSLAPGTATYGYTF
NA,TRBJ2-5,TRBV7-9,TRBD1,16,TGTGCCAGCAGCTTAGTGGACAGGGTCGGGAAAGAGACCCAGTACTTC,CASSLVDRVGKETQYF
few,TRBJ2-1,TRBV6-1,NA,12,TGTGCCAGCAGTGACAGATTTGGGGAGCAGTTCTTC,CASSDRFGEQFF
NA,TRBJ2-7,TRBV29-1,TRBD1,13,TGCAGCGTGTGGACAGGGGATTCCTACGAGCAGTACTTC,CSVWTGDSYEQYF
few,TRBJ2-1,TRBV25-1,NA,15,TGTGCCAGCAGCGGACCAGTCGAGTCCTACAATGAGCAGTTCTTC,CASSGPVESYNEQFF
NA,TRBJ1-5,TRBV12-5,NA,14,TGTGCTAGTGGTGATTCGTATAGCAATCAGCCCCAGCATTTT,CASGDSYSNQPQHF
NA,TRBJ1-1,TRBV5-1,NA,12,TGCGCCAGCAGCTTGGGGGACACTGAAGCTTTCTTT,CASSLGDTEAFF
NA,TRBJ2-1,TRBV6-5,TRBD2,15,TGTGCCAGCAGAAAACTAGCGGGAGTCATAAGTGAGCAGTTCTTC,CASRKLAGVISEQFF
NA,TRBJ2-5,TRBV14,TRBD2,17,TGTGCCAGCAGCCAAGATCTCGGGACTAGCGGTACAGAGACCCAGTACTTC,CASSQDLGTSGTETQYF
NA,TRBJ2-2,TRBV11-2,NA,13,TGTGCCAGCAGCTTAACGGACACCGGGGAGCTGTTTTTT,CASSLTDTGELFF
once,TRBJ2-1,TRBV29-1,NA,13,TGCAGCGTCCAGACTAGCTCCTACAATGAGCAGTTCTTC,CSVQTSSYNEQFF
NA,TRBJ2-3,TRBV2,TRBD2,14,TGTGCCAGCAGGCTAGCGGGAAGCACAGATACGCAGTATTTT,CASRLAGSTDTQYF
NA,TRBJ2-1,TRBV19,NA,15,TGTGCCAGTAGTATTACCGGCGGCCCCTACAATGAGCAGTTCTTC,CASSITGGPYNEQFF
NA,TRBJ2-1,TRBV5-5,TRBD2,17,TGTGCCAGCAGCTCCCTAGCGGCTAGCGGGAGGCGCAATGAGCAGTTCTTC,CASSSLAASGRRNEQFF
NA,TRBJ2-1,TRBV19,NA,14,TGTGCCAGTAGCGACTCCTCATTATACAATGAGCAGTTCTTC,CASSDSSLYNEQFF
NA,TRBJ1-3,TRBV6-5,NA,12,TGTGCCAGTAAGGGCCCTGGAAACACCATATATTTT,CASKGPGNTIYF
NA,TRBJ1-3,TRBV6-5,NA,13,TGTGCCAGCTCGGACGGAGCTGGAAACACCATATATTTT,CASSDGAGNTIYF
NA,TRBJ2-1,TRBV9,TRBD2,16,TGTGCCAGCAGCGTGGGTTGGGGGGGGTCCTACAATGAGCAGTTCTTC,CASSVGWGGSYNEQFF
few,TRBJ1-5,TRBV7-9,NA,16,TGTGCCAGCAGCCTCCTCCATGGACCGAGCAATCAGCCCCAGCATTTT,CASSLLHGPSNQPQHF
NA,TRBJ2-2,TRBV7-2,NA,17,TGTGCCAGCAGCTTAGAGCCACAGGGATGGGACACCGGGGAGCTGTTTTTT,CASSLEPQGWDTGELFF
NA,TRBJ2-3,TRBV7-6,TRBD2,14,TGTGCCAGCAGCAGCAGGGAGGGGCCAGGAACGCAGTATTTT,CASSSREGPGTQYF
NA,TRBJ2-4,TRBV6-1,NA,14,TGTGCCAGTAAAGGTGCTCTAGCCAAAAACATTCAGTACTTC,CASKGALAKNIQYF
few,TRBJ1-3,TRBV6-1,NA,15,TGTGCCAGCAGAGCTACAGGAGCCTCTGGAAACACCATATATTTT,CASRATGASGNTIYF
NA,TRBJ2-5,TRBV6-5,NA,12,TGTGCCAGCAGTTACTCAAGGGGGACCCAGTACTTC,CASSYSRGTQYF
NA,TRBJ1-2,TRBV19,NA,14,TGTGCCAGTAGTCCCCGCGTAGGGAACTATGGCTACACCTTC,CASSPRVGNYGYTF
NA,TRBJ1-5,TRBV30,NA,13,TGTGCCTGGAGTGTAGGAGTCAATCAGCCCCAGCATTTT,CAWSVGVNQPQHF
NA,TRBJ1-6,TRBV9,NA,15,TGTGCCAGCAGCGTAGGACGACCTTATAATTCACCCCTCCACTTT,CASSVGRPYNSPLHF
NA,TRBJ1-2,TRBV27,NA,15,TGTGCCAGCAGTCCCCTTGCGGGGGCCCACTATGGCTACACCTTC,CASSPLAGAHYGYTF
NA,TRBJ2-1,TRBV19,NA,13,TGTGCCAGTAGTGGAGAGGTCTCCAATGAGCAGTTCTTC,CASSGEVSNEQFF
NA,TRBJ2-7,TRBV7-2,TRBD1,14,TGTGCCAGCAGCCTGGACAGGGAAAGGTACGAGCAGTACTTC,CASSLDRERYEQYF
NA,TRBJ1-2,TRBV6-1,NA,12,TGTGCCAGCAGCTCAGCGGGCTATGGCTACACCTTC,CASSSAGYGYTF
NA,TRBJ1-1,TRBV9,NA,15,TGTGCCAGCAGCTATGCGACGGAGATGAACACTGAAGCTTTCTTT,CASSYATEMNTEAFF
once,TRBJ2-1,TRBV15,TRBD2,15,TGTGCCACCAGCAGAGATCAGGCCGGGGGGAATGAGCAGTTCTTC,CATSRDQAGGNEQFF
NA,TRBJ2-7,TRBV11-2,NA,13,TGTGCCAGCAGCTTAATAGGACAAAACGAGCAGTACTTC,CASSLIGQNEQYF
NA,TRBJ2-7,TRBV30,TRBD2,14,TGTGCCTGGAGCGCGGGACTAGCGGGCTACGAGCAGTACTTC,CAWSAGLAGYEQYF
NA,TRBJ1-2,TRBV6-1,TRBD1,15,TGTGCCAGCAATCCCGGACAGGGGGCATTCTATGGCTACACCTTC,CASNPGQGAFYGYTF
few,TRBJ2-3,TRBV6-5,NA,15,TGTGCCAGCAGTTTGGCAGGGGCCCCCACAGATACGCAGTATTTT,CASSLAGAPTDTQYF
NA,TRBJ1-5,TRBV11-2,NA,15,TGTGCCAGCAGCTTGGGAGGGGGAAGGAATCAGCCCCAGCATTTT,CASSLGGGRNQPQHF
NA,TRBJ2-5,TRBV7-8,TRBD2,17,TGTGCCAGCAGCTTAGCAGCCCGACTAGCGGGGGAAGAGACCCAGTACTTC,CASSLAARLAGEETQYF